This T cell receptor beta chain appears in the sequencing data of a study of cytomegalovirus exposure and HLA in healthy donors. Regarding the study as a whole: Overall, 164 TCR beta chains were annotated as cytomegalovirus-associated. Most TCR sequences were uncommon, yet certain public TCRs appeared in many donors. At a 0.05 false discovery rate, a later analysis found approximately 15,000 TCR beta sequences to be associated with HLA alleles.

The PCR had 60 Vbeta and 13 Jbeta primers. Profiling relied on immunoSEQ multiplex PCR, and the TCRdb table lists in-frame clones only, not all of them. Here the sample spans around 200,000 clones, roughly 80% being singletons. For this clone: Its cognate antigen is unknown.

This CDR3 has 15 amino acids. V shed 2 bases and J shed 0 bases, with 10 bases lying between them. Germline CDR1 SGHDT, CDR2 YYEEEE. Specimen: PBMCs. This TCR came from a man between 40 and 49 years old in good health and CMV-seronegative. The rearrangement joins TRBV5-6 to TRBJ2-3; unclear D gene. Here the CDR3 DNA reads TGTGCCAGCAGCTTCCCAGATGATAGCACAGATACGCAGTATTTT. This translates into CASSFPDDSTDTQYF.